These T cell receptor beta chains were read from a single sample in a study of T-cell reconstitution after alpha-beta-depleted transplantation in children. TCRdb re-called the PCR reads through MiXCR, storing one row per CDR3 protein. The sample records about 610,000 distinct CDR3 sequences, 10% being singletons. The starting material was PBMCs from the stem cell graft donor, obtained from the stem cell graft. These receptors all come from a human donor who donated a stem cell graft to a child with acute myeloid leukemia. The CDR3 runs from the conserved cysteine through the conserved F or W. Fields, in order: J gene, V gene, clone size, D gene, CDR3 protein, CDR3 DNA. D genes are given only for firm matches. Clone sizes are given selectively: once, few, many, or a class where the clone is expanded.

j_gene: TRBJ2-3
v_gene: TRBV20-1
abundance: .
d_gene: .
CDR3aa: CSAFGVSTDTQYF
CDR3nt: TGCAGTGCTTTTGGAGTGTCTACAGATACGCAGTATTTT

j_gene: TRBJ2-3
v_gene: TRBV6-5
abundance: many
d_gene: .
CDR3aa: CASSSPGLTDTQYF
CDR3nt: TGTGCCAGCAGTTCGCCGGGACTCACAGATACGCAGTATTTT

j_gene: TRBJ2-5
v_gene: TRBV5-1
abundance: few
d_gene: TRBD1
CDR3aa: CASKPGGPKGETQYF
CDR3nt: TGCGCCAGCAAGCCAGGGGGCCCCAAGGGGGAGACCCAGTACTTC

j_gene: TRBJ2-7
v_gene: TRBV7-4
abundance: few
d_gene: .
CDR3aa: CASSLTIRLPEQYF
CDR3nt: TGTGCCAGCAGCCTGACTATCCGCCTTCCTGAGCAGTACTTC

j_gene: TRBJ1-5
v_gene: TRBV27
abundance: few
d_gene: .
CDR3aa: CASSFRGRSDQPQHF
CDR3nt: TGTGCCAGCAGTTTCCGAGGGCGCTCGGATCAGCCCCAGCATTTT

j_gene: TRBJ1-1
v_gene: TRBV25-1
abundance: few
d_gene: TRBD1
CDR3aa: CASRNRQGRCEGDTEAFF
CDR3nt: TGTGCCAGCAGGAATAGACAGGGCCGGTGTGAGGGGGACACTGAAGCTTTCTTT

j_gene: TRBJ2-1
v_gene: TRBV27
abundance: few
d_gene: TRBD2
CDR3aa: CASSERTSGYNEQFF
CDR3nt: TGTGCCAGCAGTGAACGGACTAGCGGCTACAATGAGCAGTTCTTC

j_gene: TRBJ2-3
v_gene: TRBV20-1
abundance: .
d_gene: .
CDR3aa: CSATTSTGTDTQYF
CDR3nt: TGCAGTGCAACCACTAGCACGGGCACAGATACGCAGTATTTT

j_gene: TRBJ1-1
v_gene: TRBV20-1
abundance: few
d_gene: TRBD1
CDR3aa: CSAKEGAGGGTEAFF
CDR3nt: TGCAGTGCCAAGGAGGGGGCAGGGGGCGGCACTGAAGCTTTCTTT

j_gene: TRBJ2-1
v_gene: TRBV6-2/TRBV6-3
abundance: .
d_gene: .
CDR3aa: CASSYIGGASNEQFF
CDR3nt: TGTGCCAGCAGTTACATCGGGGGAGCCAGTAATGAGCAGTTCTTC

j_gene: TRBJ2-1
v_gene: TRBV3-1
abundance: once
d_gene: .
CDR3aa: CASREPSGNRQFF
CDR3nt: TGTGCCAGCAGGGAGCCCTCCGGTAATAGACAGTTCTTC

j_gene: TRBJ1-1
v_gene: TRBV29-1
abundance: few
d_gene: TRBD1
CDR3aa: CSVRTGANTEAFF
CDR3nt: TGCAGCGTCAGGACAGGGGCGAACACTGAAGCTTTCTTT

j_gene: TRBJ2-5
v_gene: TRBV28
abundance: few
d_gene: TRBD1
CDR3aa: CASSQTGVGETQYF
CDR3nt: TGTGCCAGCAGTCAAACAGGGGTTGGGGAGACCCAGTACTTC

j_gene: TRBJ2-7
v_gene: TRBV29-1
abundance: .
d_gene: .
CDR3aa: CSVRREGVSSYEQYF
CDR3nt: TGCAGCGTCAGAAGAGAGGGCGTAAGCTCCTACGAGCAGTACTTC